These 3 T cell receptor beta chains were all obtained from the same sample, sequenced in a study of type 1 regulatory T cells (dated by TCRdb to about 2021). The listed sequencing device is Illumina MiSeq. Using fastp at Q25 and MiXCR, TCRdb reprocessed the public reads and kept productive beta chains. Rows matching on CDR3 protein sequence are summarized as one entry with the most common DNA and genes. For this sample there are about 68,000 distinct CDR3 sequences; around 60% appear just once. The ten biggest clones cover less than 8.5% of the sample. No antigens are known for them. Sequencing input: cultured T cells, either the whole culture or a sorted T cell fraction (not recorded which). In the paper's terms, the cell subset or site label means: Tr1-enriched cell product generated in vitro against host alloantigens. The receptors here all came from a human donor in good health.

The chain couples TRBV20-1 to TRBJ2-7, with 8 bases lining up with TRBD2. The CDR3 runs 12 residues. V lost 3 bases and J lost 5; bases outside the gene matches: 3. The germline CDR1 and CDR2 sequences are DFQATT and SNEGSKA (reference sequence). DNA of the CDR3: TGCAGTGCTAGCCGGACTAGCAACGAGCAGTACTTC. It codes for CSASRTSNEQYF.

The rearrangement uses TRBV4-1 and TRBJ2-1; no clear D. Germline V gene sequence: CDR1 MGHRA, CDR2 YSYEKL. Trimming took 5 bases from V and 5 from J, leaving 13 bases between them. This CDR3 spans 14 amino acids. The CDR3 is CASSLARIDNEQFF. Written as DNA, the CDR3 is TGCGCCAGCAGCTTGGCGCGGATCGACAATGAGCAGTTCTTC.

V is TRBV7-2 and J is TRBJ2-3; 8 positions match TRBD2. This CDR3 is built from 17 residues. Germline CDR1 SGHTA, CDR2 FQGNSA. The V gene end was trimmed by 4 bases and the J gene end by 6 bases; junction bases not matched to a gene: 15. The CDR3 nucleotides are TGTGCCAGCAGCTCCCCGCTAGCGGGTCGAGGGTCGGATACGCAGTATTTT. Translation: CASSSPLAGRGSDTQYF.